The sequence of this T cell receptor (beta chain) was determined in a study of control samples from healthy donors and cancer patients. The protocol was immunoSEQ multiplex PCR, while the TCRdb copy is restricted to in-frame clones and leaves out a portion. The table lists 150,000 to 200,000 clones. CDR3 size: 12 residues. Per the germline V gene, CDR1 is KGHDR and CDR2 is SFDVKD. V lost 9 bases and J lost 8, with 15 bases in between. Sequencing input: blood. The rearrangement links TRBV24-1 to TRBJ1-2; D is perhaps TRBD1 (5 bases). The origin of this receptor is a woman aged 25 to 39 in good health. The CDR3 spells CATSSGARGYTF. The CDR3 nucleotides read TGTGCCACCTCAAGCGGGGCGCGGGGCTACACCTTC.